The 13 T cell receptor beta chains below all came from one sample that was sequenced in a study of cytomegalovirus exposure and HLA in healthy donors (dated by TCRdb to about 2017). Receptor amplification or capture employed the immunoSEQ multiplex PCR assay. A mixture of 60 forward primers for TCR Vbeta segments and 13 reverse primers for TCR Jbeta segments was used in the multiplex PCR. TCRdb took this table from immuneACCESS and kept in-frame rearrangements with V and J called. Such tables lack part of the clones; where checked against another copy, unresolved V genes explain under half of the gap, and the rest is unexplained. For this sample, the table gives roughly 100,000 clones. Approximately 15% of the sample comes from the top ten. What was sequenced was PBMCs. These receptors were collected from a man in his fifties or sixties in good health and CMV-seropositive.

This chain uses TRBV29-1 with TRBJ2-2, with 12 nucleotides matching TRBD2. With V trimmed by 3 bases and J by 7 bases, 6 bases remained unmatched. Germline V gene sequence: CDR1 SQVTM, CDR2 ANQGSEA. This CDR3 contains 15 residues. The DNA of the CDR3 is TGCAGCGTTGAGACTAGCGGGAGCTTAGGCGGGGAGCTGTTTTTT. The encoded protein is CSVETSGSLGGELFF.

The chain recombines TRBV10-3 with TRBJ1-2; D not certain. This CDR3 comprises 12 residues. V lost 6 bases and J lost 6, with 11 bases in between. CDR1 ENHRY and CDR2 SYGVKD come from the germline V gene. CDR3 amino acids: CAIRETSHGYTF. The CDR3 DNA follows: TGTGCCATCAGAGAAACAAGTCATGGCTACACCTTC.

V gene TRBV5-1 combines with J gene TRBJ2-3; D gene ambiguous. Per germline, CDR1 SGHRS and CDR2 YFSETQ. Trimming left V 0 bases short and J 6 bases short, with 8 bases between. The CDR3 spans 13 residues. CDR3 nucleotide sequence: TGCGCCAGCAGCTTGGGCGAGTGGGATACGCAGTATTTT. It specifies CASSLGEWDTQYF.

CDR3 sequence (DNA): TGTGCCAGCAGCCGAAGCGGGAGCTCCTACGAGCAGTACGTC. It is translated as CASSRSGSSYEQYV. This rearrangement joins TRBV6-5 to TRBJ2-7; TRBD2 matches 8 bases. The length of the CDR3 is 14 residues. CDR1 is MNHEY and CDR2 is SVGAGI in the germline V gene. The V and J ends lost 6 bases and 0 bases, in that order; junction bases with no gene match: 4.

The rearrangement links TRBV5-8 to TRBJ2-5; TRBD2 matches at 15 bases. V was clipped by 0 bases and J by 4 bases; unmatched bases: 4. The CDR3 is made up of 17 amino acids. CDR1 is SGHTS, CDR2 YDEGEE, per germline. CDR3 in DNA: TGTGCCAGCAGCTTGGGGACTAGCGGGAGGGCCCGAGAGACCCAGTACTTC. It specifies CASSLGTSGRARETQYF.

The chain uses TRBV4-1 and TRBJ1-4; D is possibly TRBD1 (5 bases). The CDR3 is 19 residues long. The V end lost 7 bases, the J end lost 0 bases, and 24 bases lay between the germline ends. Germline lookup yields CDR1 MGHRA and CDR2 YSYEKL. The CDR3 nucleotides are TGCGCCAGCACCTACTTGGGGGGGGATCCACCCCCAACTAATGAAAAACTGTTTTTT. Amino acid sequence: CASTYLGGDPPPTNEKLFF.

The chain is built from TRBV29-1 and TRBJ2-6; 7 bases are shared with TRBD1. V trimming: 5 bases; J trimming: 0 bases; junction bases outside the gene matches: 10. From germline, CDR1 is SQVTM and CDR2 ANQGSEA. The CDR3 runs to 17 residues. The CDR3 region is CSVLRTGSLSGANVLTF. The DNA of the CDR3 is TGCAGCGTTCTTAGGACAGGCTCTCTCTCTGGGGCCAACGTCCTGACTTTC.

The chain employs TRBV19 and TRBJ2-1; TRBD2 matches 14 bases. Per the germline V gene, CDR1 is LNHDA and CDR2 is SQIVND (reference sequence). The CDR3 contains 18 residues. Germline trimming cut 0 bases from V and 7 bases from J; bases unmatched to any gene: 8. In DNA form, the CDR3 reads TGTGCCAGTAGTATAGATCCACTGGGGACTAGCGGGAGAAATGAGCAGTTCTTC. This codes for CASSIDPLGTSGRNEQFF.

This chain connects TRBV10-3 to TRBJ2-7, with 7 bases lining up with TRBD2. V shed 3 bases, J shed 9 bases, and the junction held 8 bases outside the gene matches. The CDR3 loop spans 13 amino acids. Germline CDR1 reads ENHRY; CDR2 reads SYGVKD. CDR3 protein: CAISDAGASRQYV. The CDR3 coding sequence is TGTGCCATCAGTGATGCGGGAGCCTCCCGGCAGTACGTC.

CDR3 sequence: CASPTPAGGENEQFF. CDR3 DNA sequence: TGCGCCAGCCCCACGCCAGCGGGAGGCGAAAATGAGCAGTTCTTC. The rearrangement uses TRBV10-1 and TRBJ2-1; 9 positions agree with TRBD2. V gave up 8 bases and J gave up 7 bases; unmatched junction bases: 12. The CDR3 has 15 residues. CDR1 is WNHNN, CDR2 SYGVQD, per germline (reference sequence).

V is TRBV11-2 and J is TRBJ1-2, with 10 bases matching TRBD1. Per the germline V gene, CDR1 is SGHAT and CDR2 is FQNNGV. CDR3 length equals 13 residues. V was pared by 3 bases and J by 11 bases, with 6 bases of the junction left unmatched. The CDR3 spells CASSFSGTGAYTF. CDR3 nucleotide sequence: TGTGCCAGCAGCTTCTCCGGGACAGGGGCGTACACCTTC.

J is TRBJ2-1 and V is TRBV29-1; 8 nucleotides match TRBD2. The germline CDR1 and CDR2 sequences are SQVTM and ANQGSEA. V lost 0 bases and J lost 4; bases outside the gene matches: 8. The CDR3 has 16 amino acids. The CDR3 loop is CSVEDLSGSSYNEQFF. Written as DNA, the CDR3 is TGCAGCGTTGAAGATCTAAGCGGGAGTAGTTACAATGAGCAGTTCTTC.

This rearrangement joins TRBV19 to TRBJ1-4, with D unresolved. The V gene lost 6 bases and the J gene lost 6 bases, with 17 bases spanning the gap. Germline assignment: CDR1 LNHDA and CDR2 SQIVND (reference sequence). This CDR3 is built from 15 residues. The DNA of the CDR3 is TGTGCCAGTAGCTCCTCCTCGGCAGGCCATGAAAAACTGTTTTTT. This sequence encodes CASSSSSAGHEKLFF.